This T cell receptor (beta chain) was captured by sequencing in a study of graft-versus-host responses after intestinal transplantation. Study in general: Each recipient received anti-thymocyte globulin induction, then tacrolimus and steroids for 2 to 3 years.

This clone was detected only a few times. Plates contained about 200,000 CFSE-labeled responder cells and about 200,000 irradiated, violet-dye-labeled stimulator cells. After the reaction, proliferating CFSE-low CD3+CD4+ and CD3+CD8+ responders were sorted. Study-wide points: GvH clones appeared in recipient marrow, some first in ileum or blood.

TCRdb's table, derived via immunoSEQ multiplex PCR, lists solely in-frame clones and lacks some. The data contain 13,000 or so clones, more than 35% of them singletons. This sequence was found in a human patient who received an intestinal transplant. Sequences were derived from alloreactive CD4+ T cells from a mixed lymphocyte reaction culture, sampled before intestinal transplant. Specified subset: CFSE-low proliferating T cells sorted from roughly six-day pre-transplant mixed lymphocyte reaction (GvH or HvG direction).

CDR3 in DNA: TGTGCCAGCAGCTCGGGACAGGGGGTTGGCTACACCTTC. Residues: CASSSGQGVGYTF. This chain connects TRBV5-4 to TRBJ1-2, with 11 bases identical to TRBD1. Germline CDR1 SGHNT, CDR2 YYREEE (reference sequence). V lost 3 bases, J lost 7 bases, and 2 bases stayed unmatched. The CDR3 extends over 13 amino acids.